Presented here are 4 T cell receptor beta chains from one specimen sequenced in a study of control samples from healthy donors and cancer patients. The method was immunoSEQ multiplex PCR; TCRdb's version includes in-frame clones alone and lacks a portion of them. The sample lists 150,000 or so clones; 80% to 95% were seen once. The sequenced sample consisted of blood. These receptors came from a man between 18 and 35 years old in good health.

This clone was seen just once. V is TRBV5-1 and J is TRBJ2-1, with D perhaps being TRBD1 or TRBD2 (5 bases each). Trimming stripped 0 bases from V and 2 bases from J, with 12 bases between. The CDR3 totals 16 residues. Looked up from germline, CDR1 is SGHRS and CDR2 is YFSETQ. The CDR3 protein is CASSLERGPTYNEQFF. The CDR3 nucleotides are TGCGCCAGCAGCTTGGAACGGGGACCCACCTACAATGAGCAGTTCTTC.

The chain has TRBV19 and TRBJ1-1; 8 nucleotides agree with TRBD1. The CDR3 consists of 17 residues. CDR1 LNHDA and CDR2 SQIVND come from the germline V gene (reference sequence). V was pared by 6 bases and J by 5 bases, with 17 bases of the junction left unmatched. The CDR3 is CASSLRWAGGSVTEAFF. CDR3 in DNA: TGTGCCAGTAGCCTTAGGTGGGCAGGGGGCTCTGTTACTGAAGCTTTCTTT.

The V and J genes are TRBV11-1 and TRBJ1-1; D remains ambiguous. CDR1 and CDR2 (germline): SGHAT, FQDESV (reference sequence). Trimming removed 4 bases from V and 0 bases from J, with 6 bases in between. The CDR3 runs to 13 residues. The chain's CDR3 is CASSSFMNTEAFF. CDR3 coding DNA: TGTGCCAGCAGCTCGTTCATGAACACTGAAGCTTTCTTT.

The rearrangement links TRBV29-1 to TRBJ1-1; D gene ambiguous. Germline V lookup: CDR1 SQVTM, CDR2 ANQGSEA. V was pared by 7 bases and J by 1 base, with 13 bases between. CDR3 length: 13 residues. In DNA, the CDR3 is TGCAGCGCCGTGGGGTGGAGGAACACTGAAGCTTTCTTT. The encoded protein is CSAVGWRNTEAFF.